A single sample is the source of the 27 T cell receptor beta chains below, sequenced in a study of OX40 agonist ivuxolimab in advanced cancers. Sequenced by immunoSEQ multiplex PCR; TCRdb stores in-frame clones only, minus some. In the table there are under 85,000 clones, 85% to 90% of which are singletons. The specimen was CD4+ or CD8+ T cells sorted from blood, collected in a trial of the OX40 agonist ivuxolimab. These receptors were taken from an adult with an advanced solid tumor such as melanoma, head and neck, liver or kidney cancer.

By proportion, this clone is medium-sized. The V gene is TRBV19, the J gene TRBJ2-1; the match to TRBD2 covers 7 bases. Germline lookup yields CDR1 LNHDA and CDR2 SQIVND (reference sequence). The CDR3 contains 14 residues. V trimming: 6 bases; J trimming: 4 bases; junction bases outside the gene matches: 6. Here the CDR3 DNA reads TGTGCCAGTAGGGCCGGGGGGTTGTACAATGAGCAGTTCTTC. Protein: CASRAGGLYNEQFF.

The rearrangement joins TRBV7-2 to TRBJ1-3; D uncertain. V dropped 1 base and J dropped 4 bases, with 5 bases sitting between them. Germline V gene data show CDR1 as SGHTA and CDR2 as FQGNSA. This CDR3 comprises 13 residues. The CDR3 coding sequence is TGTGCCAGCAGCTTAGATAGGGGAAACACCATATATTTT. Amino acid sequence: CASSLDRGNTIYF.

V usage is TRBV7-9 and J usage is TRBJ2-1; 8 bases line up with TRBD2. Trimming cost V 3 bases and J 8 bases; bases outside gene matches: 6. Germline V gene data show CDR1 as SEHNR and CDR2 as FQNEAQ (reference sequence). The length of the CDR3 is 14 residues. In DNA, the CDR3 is TGTGCCAGCAGCTTCCGGGGGGGTCGAGATGAGCAGTTCTTC. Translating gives CASSFRGGRDEQFF.

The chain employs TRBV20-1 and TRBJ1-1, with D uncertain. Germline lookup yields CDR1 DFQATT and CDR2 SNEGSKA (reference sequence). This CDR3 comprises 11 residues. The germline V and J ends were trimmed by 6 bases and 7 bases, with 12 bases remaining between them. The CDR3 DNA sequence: TGCAGTGCGCCTCTTGGGGATGAAGCTTTCTTT. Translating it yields CSAPLGDEAFF.

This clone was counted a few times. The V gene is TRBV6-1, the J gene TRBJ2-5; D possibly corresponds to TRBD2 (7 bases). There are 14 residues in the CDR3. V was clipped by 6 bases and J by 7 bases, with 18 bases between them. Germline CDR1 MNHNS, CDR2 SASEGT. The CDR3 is CASSQRGTGGTQYF. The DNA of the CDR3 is TGTGCCAGCAGCCAAAGGGGGACGGGGGGGACCCAGTACTTC.

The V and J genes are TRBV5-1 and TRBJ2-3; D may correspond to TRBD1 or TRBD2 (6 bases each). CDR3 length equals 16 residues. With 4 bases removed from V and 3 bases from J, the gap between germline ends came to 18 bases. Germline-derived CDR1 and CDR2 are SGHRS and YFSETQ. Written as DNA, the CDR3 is TGCGCCAGCAGCCCGGGACGGGGGCGGTGGACAGATACGCAGTATTTT. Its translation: CASSPGRGRWTDTQYF.

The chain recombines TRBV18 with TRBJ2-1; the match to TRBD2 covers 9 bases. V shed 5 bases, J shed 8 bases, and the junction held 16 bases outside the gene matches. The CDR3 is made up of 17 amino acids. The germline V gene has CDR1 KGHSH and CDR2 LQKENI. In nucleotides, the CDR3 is TGTGCCAGCTCAACTACACGTCCGGGCGGGAGGGCAGATGAGCAGTTCTTC. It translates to CASSTTRPGGRADEQFF.

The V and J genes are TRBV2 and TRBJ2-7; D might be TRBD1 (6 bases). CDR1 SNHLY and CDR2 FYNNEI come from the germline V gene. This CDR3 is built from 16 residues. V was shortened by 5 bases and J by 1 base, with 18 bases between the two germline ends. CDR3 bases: TGTGCCAGCAGTAACAGGGACATACCCATATCCTACGAGCAGTACTTC. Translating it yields CASSNRDIPISYEQYF.

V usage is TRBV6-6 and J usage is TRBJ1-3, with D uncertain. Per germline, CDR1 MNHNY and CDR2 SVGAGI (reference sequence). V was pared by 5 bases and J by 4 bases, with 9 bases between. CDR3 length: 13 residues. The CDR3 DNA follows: TGTGCCAGCAGTAACCCCGGGGGAAACACCATATATTTT. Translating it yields CASSNPGGNTIYF.

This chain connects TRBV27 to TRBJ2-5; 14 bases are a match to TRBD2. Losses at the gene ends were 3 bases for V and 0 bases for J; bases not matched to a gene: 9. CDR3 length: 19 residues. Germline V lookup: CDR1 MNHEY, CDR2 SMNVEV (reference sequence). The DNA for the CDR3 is TGTGCCAGCAGTTTGGTCCCGGGACTAGCGGGGGCCCACCAAGAGACCCAGTACTTC. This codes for CASSLVPGLAGAHQETQYF.

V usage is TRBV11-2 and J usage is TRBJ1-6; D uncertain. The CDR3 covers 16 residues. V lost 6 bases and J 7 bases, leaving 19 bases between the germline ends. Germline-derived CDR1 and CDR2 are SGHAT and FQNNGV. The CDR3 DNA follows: TGTGCCAGCAGAAAGGTCCGTGGAGGCGCCAATTCACCCCTCCACTTT. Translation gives CASRKVRGGANSPLHF.

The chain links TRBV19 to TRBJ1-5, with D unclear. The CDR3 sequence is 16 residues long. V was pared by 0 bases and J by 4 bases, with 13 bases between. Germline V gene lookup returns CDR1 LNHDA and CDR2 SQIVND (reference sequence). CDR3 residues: CASSIDSLGRNQPQHF. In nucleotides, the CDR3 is TGTGCCAGTAGTATAGACTCCCTGGGGAGGAATCAGCCCCAGCATTTT.

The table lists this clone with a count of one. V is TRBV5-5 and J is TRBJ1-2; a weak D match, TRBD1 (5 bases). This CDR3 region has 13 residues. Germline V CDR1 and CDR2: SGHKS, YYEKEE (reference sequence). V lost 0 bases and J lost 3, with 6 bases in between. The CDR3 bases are TGTGCCAGCAGCTTGGTACAGGACTATGGCTACACCTTC. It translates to CASSLVQDYGYTF. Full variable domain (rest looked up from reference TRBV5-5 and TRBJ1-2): DAGVTQSPTHLIKTRGQQVTLRCSPISGHKSVSWYQQVLGQGPQFIFQYYEKEERGRGNFPDRFSARQFPNYSSELNVNALLLGDSALYLCASSLVQDYGYTFGSGTRLTVV.

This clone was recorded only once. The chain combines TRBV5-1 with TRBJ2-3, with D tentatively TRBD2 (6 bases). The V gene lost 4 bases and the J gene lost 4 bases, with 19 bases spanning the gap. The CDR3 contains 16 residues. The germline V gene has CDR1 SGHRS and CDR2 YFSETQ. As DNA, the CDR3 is TGCGCCAGCAGCAACAAACTAGCAACAGTCGCAGATACGCAGTATTTT. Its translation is CASSNKLATVADTQYF.

The CDR3 nucleotides are TGTGCCAGCAGCTTAAGGCTAGCGGGAGGGCTCTCCTTGAAGCAGTACTTC. Its protein product is CASSLRLAGGLSLKQYF. The V call is TRBV7-2, the J call TRBJ2-7, with TRBD2 matching 12 bases. The length of the CDR3 is 17 residues. J was trimmed by 8 bases and V by 2 bases; bases with no gene match: 13. Per the germline V gene, CDR1 is SGHTA and CDR2 is FQGNSA. Full variable domain (missing parts from reference TRBV7-2 and TRBJ2-7): GAGVSQSPSNKVTEKGKDVELRCDPISGHTALYWYRQSLGQGLEFLIYFQGNSAPDKSGLPSDRFSAERTGGSVSTLTIQRTQQEDSAVYLCASSLRLAGGLSLKQYFGPGTRLTVT.

The CDR3, as DNA: TGTGCCAGCAGCGGGTGGACAGGAGGGGATGAGCAGTTCTTC. Its translation is CASSGWTGGDEQFF. The chain uses TRBV11-1 and TRBJ2-1; possible D gene TRBD1, 7 bases. CDR1 is SGHAT, CDR2 FQDESV, per germline (reference sequence). CDR3 length equals 14 residues. V was trimmed by 5 bases and J by 8 bases, leaving 16 bases between them. Together with reference TRBV11-1 and TRBJ2-1, the CDR3 gives the full variable domain: EAEVAQSPRYKITEKSQAVAFWCDPISGHATLYWYRQILGQGPELLVQFQDESVVDDSQLPKDRFSAERLKGVDSTLKIQPAELGDSAMYLCASSGWTGGDEQFFGPGTRLTVL.

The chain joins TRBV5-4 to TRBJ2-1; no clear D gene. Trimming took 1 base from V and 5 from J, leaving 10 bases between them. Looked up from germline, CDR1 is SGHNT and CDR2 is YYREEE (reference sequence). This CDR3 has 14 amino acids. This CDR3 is CASSLQSLNNEQFF. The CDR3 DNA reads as TGTGCCAGCAGCTTGCAGAGTCTCAACAATGAGCAGTTCTTC. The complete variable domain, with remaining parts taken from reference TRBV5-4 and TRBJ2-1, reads ETGVTQSPTHLIKTRGQQVTLRCSSQSGHNTVSWYQQALGQGPQFIFQYYREEENGRGNFPPRFSGLQFPNYSSELNVNALELDDSALYLCASSLQSLNNEQFFGPGTRLTVL.

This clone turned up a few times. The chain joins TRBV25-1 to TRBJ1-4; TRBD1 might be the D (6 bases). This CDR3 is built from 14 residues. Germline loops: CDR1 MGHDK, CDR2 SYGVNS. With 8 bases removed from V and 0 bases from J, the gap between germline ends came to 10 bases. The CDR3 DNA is TGTGCCAGCGGTACAGGGACAACTAATGAAAAACTGTTTTTT. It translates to CASGTGTTNEKLFF.

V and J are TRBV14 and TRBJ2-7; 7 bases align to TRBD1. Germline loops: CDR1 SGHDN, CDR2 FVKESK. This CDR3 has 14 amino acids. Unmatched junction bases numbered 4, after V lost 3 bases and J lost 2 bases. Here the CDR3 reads CASSHTGDAYEQYF. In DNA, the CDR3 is TGTGCCAGCAGCCACACAGGGGACGCCTACGAGCAGTACTTC. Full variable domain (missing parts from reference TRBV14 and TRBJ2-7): EAGVTQFPSHSVIEKGQTVTLRCDPISGHDNLYWYRRVMGKEIKFLLHFVKESKQDESGMPNNRFLAERTGGTYSTLKVQPAELEDSGVYFCASSHTGDAYEQYFGPGTRLTVT.

The CDR3 sequence: CASGGGSTYEQYF. The CDR3 region has the DNA TGTGCCAGCGGCGGCGGGAGCACCTACGAGCAGTACTTC. This rearrangement joins TRBV2 to TRBJ2-7; 7 bases are a match to TRBD2. The junction had 6 bases not matched to a gene; V was cut back by 8 bases and J by 2 bases. The CDR3 length is 13 residues. Germline V gene data show CDR1 as SNHLY and CDR2 as FYNNEI.

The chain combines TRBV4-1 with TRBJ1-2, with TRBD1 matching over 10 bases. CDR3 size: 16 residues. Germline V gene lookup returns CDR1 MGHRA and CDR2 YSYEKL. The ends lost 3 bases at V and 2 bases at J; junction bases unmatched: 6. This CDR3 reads CASSQATGGLNYGYTF. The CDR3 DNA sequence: TGCGCCAGCAGCCAGGCGACAGGGGGCCTAAACTATGGCTACACCTTC.

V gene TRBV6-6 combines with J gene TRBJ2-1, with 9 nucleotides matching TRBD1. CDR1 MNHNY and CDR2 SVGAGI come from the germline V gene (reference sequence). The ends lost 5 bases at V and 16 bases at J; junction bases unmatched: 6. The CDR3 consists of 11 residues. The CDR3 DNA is TGTGCCAGCAGTACAAGGACAGGGGTATTCTTC. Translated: CASSTRTGVFF.

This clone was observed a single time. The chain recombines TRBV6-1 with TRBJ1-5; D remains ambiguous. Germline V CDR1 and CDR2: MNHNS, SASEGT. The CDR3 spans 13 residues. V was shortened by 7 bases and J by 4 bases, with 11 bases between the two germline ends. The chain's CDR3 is CASTENSNQPQHF. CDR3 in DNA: TGTGCCAGCACCGAGAACAGTAATCAGCCCCAGCATTTT.

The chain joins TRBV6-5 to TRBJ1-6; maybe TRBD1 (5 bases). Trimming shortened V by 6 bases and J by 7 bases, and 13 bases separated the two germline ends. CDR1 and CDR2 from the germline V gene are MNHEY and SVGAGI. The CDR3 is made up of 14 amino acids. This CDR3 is CASSSPGLNSPLHF. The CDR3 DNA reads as TGTGCCAGCAGCTCCCCGGGACTAAATTCACCCCTCCACTTT.

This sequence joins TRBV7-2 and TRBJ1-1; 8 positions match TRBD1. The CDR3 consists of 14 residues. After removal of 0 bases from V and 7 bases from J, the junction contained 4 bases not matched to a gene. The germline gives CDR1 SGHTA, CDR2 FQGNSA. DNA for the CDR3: TGTGCCAGCAGCTTAGCGCAGGGGACAGGTGAAGCTTTCTTT. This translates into CASSLAQGTGEAFF.

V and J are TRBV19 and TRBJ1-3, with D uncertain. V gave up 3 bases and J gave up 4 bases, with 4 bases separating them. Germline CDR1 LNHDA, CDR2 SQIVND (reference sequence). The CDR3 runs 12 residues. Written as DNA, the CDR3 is TGTGCCAGTAGTATGGCGGGAAACACCATATATTTT. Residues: CASSMAGNTIYF. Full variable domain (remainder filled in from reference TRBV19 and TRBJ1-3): DGGITQSPKYLFRKEGQNVTLSCEQNLNHDAMYWYRQDPGQGLRLIYYSQIVNDFQKGDIAEGYSVSREKKESFPLTVTSAQKNPTAFYLCASSMAGNTIYFGEGSWLTVV.

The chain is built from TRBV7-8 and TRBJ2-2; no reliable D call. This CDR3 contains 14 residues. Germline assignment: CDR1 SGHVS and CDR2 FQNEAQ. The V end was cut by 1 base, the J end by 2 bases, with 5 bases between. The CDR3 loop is CASSLGRNTGELFF. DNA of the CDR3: TGTGCCAGCAGCTTAGGTAGAAACACCGGGGAGCTGTTTTTT.